The source of this T cell receptor (beta chain) is a study of regulatory T cells in long-lasting Graves disease. Whole-study context: Graves' patients, newly diagnosed, had taken antithyroid drugs under 3 months.

Time point of the sample: newly diagnosed GD, antithyroid drugs for less than 3 months. PBMC RNA served as the TCR library source. Building the TCR beta libraries relied on iRepertoire HTBI primers, and CDR3 regions underwent Arm-PCR. TCRdb reprocessed the multiplex PCR reads with MiXCR, giving one entry per CDR3 protein. The data show roughly 420,000 distinct CDR3 sequences, less than 20% seen once. The CDR3 contains 16 residues. Trimming pared 0 bases from V and 7 bases from J, leaving 18 bases between. Germline CDR1 is GTSNPN and CDR2 is SVGIG (reference sequence). This clonotype was observed at least ten times. These data also featured in a second study, about T cells in Graves' hyperthyroidism and ophthalmopathy. That work adds: A lack of ophthalmopathy progression within 18 months defined stable Graves' hyperthyroidism. Newly diagnosed patients aged 18 to 65 had hyperthyroidism of under 2 months' duration. First-round RT-PCR of the TCR CDR3 relied on the HTBI primer set.

Sequences were derived from peripheral blood mononuclear cells (PBMCs), sampled at new diagnosis, from a patient treated with antithyroid drugs. The chain uses TRBV30 and TRBJ1-4, with D perhaps matching TRBD1 (6 bases). This clonotype was obtained from a woman aged 30 to 39 with Graves disease. The CDR3 region has the DNA TGTGCCTGGAGTGTACAGGGAGGAAGGAGTTCTGAAAAACTGTTTTTT. Protein product: CAWSVQGGRSSEKLFF. The variable domain in full, completed from reference TRBV30 and TRBJ1-4, reads SQTIHQWPATLVQPVGSPLSLECTVEGTSNPNLYWYRQAAGRGLQLLFYSVGIGQISSEVPQNLSASRPQDRQFILSSKKLLLSDSGFYLCAWSVQGGRSSEKLFFGSGTQLSVL.